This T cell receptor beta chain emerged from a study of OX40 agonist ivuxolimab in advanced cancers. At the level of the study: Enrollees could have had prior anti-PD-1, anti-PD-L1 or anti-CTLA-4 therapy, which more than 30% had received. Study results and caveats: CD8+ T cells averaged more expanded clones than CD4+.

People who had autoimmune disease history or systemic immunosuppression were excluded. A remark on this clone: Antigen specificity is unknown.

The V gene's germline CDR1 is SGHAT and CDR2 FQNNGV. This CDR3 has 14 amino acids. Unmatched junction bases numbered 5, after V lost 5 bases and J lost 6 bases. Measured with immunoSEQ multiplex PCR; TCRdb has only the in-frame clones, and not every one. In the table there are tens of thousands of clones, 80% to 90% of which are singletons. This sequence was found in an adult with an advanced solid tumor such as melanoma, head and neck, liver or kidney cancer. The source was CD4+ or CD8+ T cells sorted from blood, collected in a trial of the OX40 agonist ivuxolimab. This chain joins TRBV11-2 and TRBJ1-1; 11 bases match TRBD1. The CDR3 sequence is CASSLGQGASEAFF. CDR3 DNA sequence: TGTGCCAGCAGCCTCGGACAGGGGGCCTCTGAAGCTTTCTTT.